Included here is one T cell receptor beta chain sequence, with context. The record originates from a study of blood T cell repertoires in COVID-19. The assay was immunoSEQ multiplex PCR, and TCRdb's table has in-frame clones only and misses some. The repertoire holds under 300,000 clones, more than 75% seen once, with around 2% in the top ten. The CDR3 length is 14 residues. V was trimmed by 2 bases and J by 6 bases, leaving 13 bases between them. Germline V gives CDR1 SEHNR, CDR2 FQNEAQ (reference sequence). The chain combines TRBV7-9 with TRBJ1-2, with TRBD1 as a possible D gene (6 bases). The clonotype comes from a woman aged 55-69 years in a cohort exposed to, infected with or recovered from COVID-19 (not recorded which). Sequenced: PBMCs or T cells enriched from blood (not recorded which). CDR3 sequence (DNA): TGTGCCAGCAGCTTAATAACAGGGATCAATGGCTACACCTTC. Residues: CASSLITGINGYTF.